This TCR beta chain was identified during a study of PD-1 blockade in classical Hodgkin lymphoma. Every patient had relapsed following autologous stem cell transplantation, and cohorts differed in brentuximab vedotin exposure. This clone was recorded a few times. Method: immunoSEQ multiplex PCR; TCRdb's copy keeps in-frame clones and lacks some. The repertoire holds 46,000 or so clones, with about 73% as singletons. The CDR3 extends over 15 amino acids. Looked up from germline, CDR1 is SGDLS and CDR2 is YYNGEE. The V end was cut by 0 bases, the J end by 10 bases, with 17 bases between. The sample consisted of peripheral blood mononuclear cells (PBMCs), taken at baseline. The gene calls are TRBV9 and TRBJ1-5; D is uncertain. The sequence came from a human donor with classical Hodgkin lymphoma. Here the CDR3 reads CASSVEGRALDPQHF. Here the CDR3 DNA reads TGTGCCAGCAGCGTAGAGGGTAGGGCCTTGGATCCCCAGCATTTT.